These 21 T cell receptor beta chains originate from one sample sequenced in a study of response to subunit inactivated influenza vaccine listed by TCRdb under 2018. Receptors were amplified or captured by RT-PCR. Instrument used: Illumina HiSeq 2500. TCRdb trimmed the raw reads at Q25, called clones with MiXCR and kept productive beta chains. One record per CDR3 amino acid sequence lists the most common genes and DNA. In all, the sample holds approximately 570,000 distinct CDR3 sequences, and about 8% of those were seen once. 13% of the sample is taken by the ten largest. Specimen: PBMCs from blood, collected less than 25 months after vaccination. The receptors were gathered from a man in his fifties or sixties who received an inactivated influenza vaccine. Donor details come from another sample of the same person, matched by shared clones.

This clonotype was recorded a few times. CDR3 in DNA: TGCGCCAGCAGCCAGACCGGAAGCGGGAGCAATGGAGAGACCCAGTACTTC. As protein: CASSQTGSGSNGETQYF. This chain connects TRBV4-1 to TRBJ2-5, with 8 bases identical to TRBD2. Trimming took 3 bases from V and 4 from J; bases not matched to a gene: 13. CDR3 length equals 17 residues. Looked up from germline, CDR1 is MGHRA and CDR2 is YSYEKL.

This clonotype was observed a handful of times. The V call is TRBV3-1, the J call TRBJ2-1; D unresolved. CDR3 length: 15 residues. CDR1 is LGHDT, CDR2 YNNKEL, per germline (reference sequence). Deletions cut 5 bases from V and 0 bases from J, with 11 bases between. This CDR3 reads CASSVQESSYNEQFF. The CDR3 DNA reads TGTGCCAGCAGCGTTCAGGAGAGCTCCTACAATGAGCAGTTCTTC.

This clonotype has a single count. A much larger clone lies one base from this, so it may be a read error. This chain joins TRBV24-1 and TRBJ2-5; 7 nucleotides agree with TRBD1. The length of the CDR3 is 15 residues. V lost 4 bases and J lost 3; bases outside the gene matches: 7. The germline V gene encodes CDR1 KGHDR and CDR2 SFDVKD. In nucleotides, the CDR3 is TGTGCCACCAGTGACGCGACAGGGACCGAAGAGACCCAGTACTTC. It yields the protein CATSDATGTEETQYF.

A few counts support this clonotype. This CDR3 is CASSLGTLGETQYF. DNA of the CDR3: TGTGCCAGCAGCTTGGGGACTCTCGGGGAGACCCAGTACTTC. The chain couples TRBV7-3 to TRBJ2-5, with a possible D match to TRBD2 (6 bases). This CDR3 has 14 residues. The V gene's germline CDR1 is SGHTA and CDR2 FQGTGA. V lost 3 bases and J lost 5, with 13 bases in between. Using reference TRBV7-3 and TRBJ2-5 for the parts outside the CDR3, the full variable domain is GAGVSQTPSNKVTEKGKYVELRCDPISGHTALYWYRQSLGQGPEFLIYFQGTGAADDSGLPNDRFFAVRPEGSVSTLKIQRTERGDSAVYLCASSLGTLGETQYFGPGTRLLVL.

This clonotype was counted only a few times. The chain has TRBV30 and TRBJ1-2, with D possibly TRBD1 on 5 matching bases. The CDR3 runs 13 residues. Germline V gives CDR1 GTSNPN, CDR2 SVGIG (reference sequence). V lost 3 bases, J lost 7 bases, and 15 bases lay in between. Here the CDR3 reads CAWRGRAGSGYTF. The CDR3 DNA sequence: TGTGCCTGGAGGGGCAGGGCGGGGAGTGGCTACACCTTC. The whole variable domain, remainder taken from reference TRBV30 and TRBJ1-2, is SQTIHQWPATLVQPVGSPLSLECTVEGTSNPNLYWYRQAAGRGLQLLFYSVGIGQISSEVPQNLSASRPQDRQFILSSKKLLLSDSGFYLCAWRGRAGSGYTFGSGTRLTVV.

V is TRBV5-1 and J is TRBJ2-5; D might be TRBD1 (6 bases). The germline V gene encodes CDR1 SGHRS and CDR2 YFSETQ. The CDR3 runs 15 residues. V was cut by 4 bases and J by 2 bases, with 15 bases left in between. CDR3 in amino acids: CASSTQTGTQETQYF. The DNA for the CDR3 is TGCGCCAGCAGCACGCAGACAGGTACACAAGAGACCCAGTACTTC.

This clonotype was recorded many times. The V call is TRBV29-1, the J call TRBJ2-1; a weak D match, TRBD2 (6 bases). CDR3 length: 15 amino acids. Germline values: CDR1 SQVTM, CDR2 ANQGSEA. Trimming removed 4 bases from V and 8 bases from J, with 21 bases in between. In DNA form, the CDR3 reads TGCAGCGTTGTCATCCTTTCGGGGGTTGAGGATGAGCAGTTCTTC. It specifies CSVVILSGVEDEQFF.

The table lists this clonotype with a few counts. V usage is TRBV20-1 and J usage is TRBJ2-7; possibly TRBD1 for D (5 bases). CDR1 is DFQATT and CDR2 is SNEGSKA in the germline V gene (reference sequence). There are 11 residues in the CDR3. The CDR3 here is CSFDRSYEQYF. The CDR3 region has the DNA TGCAGCTTCGACAGATCCTACGAGCAGTACTTC.

This clonotype was recorded a few times. This chain connects TRBV6-5 to TRBJ2-6; 9 bases agree with TRBD1. J was trimmed by 3 bases and V by 3 bases; bases with no gene match: 9. The CDR3 covers 18 residues. The germline CDR1 and CDR2 sequences are MNHEY and SVGAGI. The DNA for the CDR3 is TGTGCCAGCAGTTATTTCGGACAGGGGAAAGTTGGGGCCAACGTCCTGACTTTC. Translating it yields CASSYFGQGKVGANVLTF.

The CDR3 spells CASSLTSTGVGNTIYF. The CDR3 region has the DNA TGTGCCAGCAGTTTAACCTCAACAGGGGTTGGAAACACCATATATTTT. The rearrangement uses TRBV27 and TRBJ1-3, with 7 bases lining up with TRBD1. The CDR3 runs to 16 residues. Per germline, CDR1 MNHEY and CDR2 SMNVEV (reference sequence). V dropped 2 bases and J dropped 3; count of bases not matched to a gene: 7.

A few counts support this clonotype. DNA of the CDR3: TGTGCCAGCGCCACCCTCTCCTACAATGAGCAGTTCTTC. This sequence encodes CASATLSYNEQFF. This chain joins TRBV6-2 or TRBV6-3 and TRBJ2-1; D unresolved. The CDR3 consists of 13 residues. Between the trimmed V and J ends, which lost 8 bases and 0 bases, there was a span of 8 bases. Per germline, CDR1 MNHEY and CDR2 SVGEGT.

The sample holds many counts of this clonotype. The J gene is TRBJ2-1, the V gene TRBV5-1, with a possible D match to TRBD2 (6 bases). Between the trimmed V and J ends, which lost 4 bases and 3 bases, there was a span of 17 bases. The CDR3 runs 16 residues. Germline V gives CDR1 SGHRS, CDR2 YFSETQ. CDR3 sequence (DNA): TGCGCCAGCAGCACACTAACGGGAGCCTACTACAATGAGCAGTTCTTC. Translating it yields CASSTLTGAYYNEQFF.

This clonotype was found a few times. The V gene is TRBV20-1, the J gene TRBJ2-5, with D possibly being TRBD1 or TRBD2 (7 bases each). The CDR3 has 17 amino acids. Germline V gene sequence: CDR1 DFQATT, CDR2 SNEGSKA (reference sequence). V dropped 0 bases and J dropped 5 bases, with 22 bases sitting between them. CDR3 residues: CSARDGVGGPGGETQYF. CDR3 nucleotide sequence: TGCAGTGCTAGAGATGGGGTGGGAGGGCCAGGGGGGGAGACCCAGTACTTC.

In this sample, this clonotype turned up a few times. The rearrangement uses TRBV5-1 and TRBJ2-1; 7 bases match TRBD2. CDR1 is SGHRS, CDR2 YFSETQ, per germline. The V segment lost 0 bases and the J segment 3 bases; nucleotides outside the gene matches: 3. The CDR3 consists of 15 residues. Here the CDR3 reads CASSLAGRDYNEQFF. DNA for the CDR3: TGCGCCAGCAGCTTGGCGGGGAGGGACTACAATGAGCAGTTCTTC.

CDR3 in amino acids: CAWTGGRTYSGNTIYF. The CDR3 DNA reads TGTGCCTGGACAGGGGGCCGCACATACTCTGGAAACACCATATATTTT. The chain is built from TRBV30 and TRBJ1-3; 8 bases agree with TRBD1. The CDR3 extends over 16 amino acids. Germline trimming cut 4 bases from V and 0 bases from J; bases unmatched to any gene: 8. Germline values: CDR1 GTSNPN, CDR2 SVGIG (reference sequence).

This clonotype was seen repeatedly, ten times or more. This chain connects TRBV2 to TRBJ2-1; TRBD2 aligns across 10 bases. V shed 5 bases, J shed 6 bases, and the junction held 4 bases outside the gene matches. This CDR3 spans 14 amino acids. Germline CDR1 reads SNHLY; CDR2 reads FYNNEI. The CDR3 coding sequence is TGTGCCAGCAGTCGTAGCGGGGGGCCCAATGAGCAGTTCTTC. Protein: CASSRSGGPNEQFF.

V gene TRBV29-1 combines with J gene TRBJ2-7, with 8 bases fitting TRBD1. The germline V gene encodes CDR1 SQVTM and CDR2 ANQGSEA. V shed 7 bases and J 7 bases; nucleotides not matched to a gene: 12. There are 13 residues in the CDR3. The CDR3 DNA sequence: TGCAGCGCCGTGCCAGGGGGCGCGGGGGAGCAGTACTTC. Its protein is CSAVPGGAGEQYF.

The genes are TRBV5-1 and TRBJ2-1; 8 nucleotides agree with TRBD1. J gave up 1 base and V 7 bases, and 13 bases lay outside the gene matches. The CDR3 spans 17 residues. Germline assignment: CDR1 SGHRS and CDR2 YFSETQ. CDR3 sequence: CASGGIQGVMSYNEQFF. The CDR3 DNA is TGCGCCAGCGGGGGGATACAGGGGGTTATGTCCTACAATGAGCAGTTCTTC.

This clonotype was recorded a few times. The rearrangement uses TRBV7-2 and TRBJ2-5; D is possibly TRBD1 (5 bases). Trimming left V 1 base short and J 5 bases short, with 14 bases between. Per the germline V gene, CDR1 is SGHTA and CDR2 is FQGNSA. The CDR3 runs 15 residues. CDR3: CASSLVAGWSETQYF. CDR3 DNA sequence: TGTGCCAGCAGCTTAGTGGCAGGGTGGTCGGAGACCCAGTACTTC.

This clonotype has a handful of counts. The chain employs TRBV10-3 and TRBJ2-3; D possibly corresponds to TRBD1 (5 bases). The CDR3 length is 11 residues. V lost 4 bases and J 6 bases, leaving 5 bases between the germline ends. Germline values: CDR1 ENHRY, CDR2 SYGVKD. The CDR3 nucleotides are TGTGCCATCAGTGGACAGGATACGCAGTATTTT. Amino acid sequence: CAISGQDTQYF.

In its sample, this clonotype was seen a few times. The chain links TRBV2 to TRBJ1-4; tentatively, D is TRBD1 (5 bases). V was trimmed by 6 bases and J by 4 bases, leaving 12 bases between them. The CDR3 loop spans 14 amino acids. From germline, CDR1 is SNHLY and CDR2 FYNNEI. The CDR3 sequence: CASRVGRDNEKLFF. CDR3 DNA: TGTGCCAGCAGGGTGGGACGGGATAATGAAAAACTGTTTTTT. Full variable domain (missing parts from reference TRBV2 and TRBJ1-4): EPEVTQTPSHQVTQMGQEVILRCVPISNHLYFYWYRQILGQKVEFLVSFYNNEISEKSEIFDDQFSVERPDGSNFTLKIRSTKLEDSAMYFCASRVGRDNEKLFFGSGTQLSVL.